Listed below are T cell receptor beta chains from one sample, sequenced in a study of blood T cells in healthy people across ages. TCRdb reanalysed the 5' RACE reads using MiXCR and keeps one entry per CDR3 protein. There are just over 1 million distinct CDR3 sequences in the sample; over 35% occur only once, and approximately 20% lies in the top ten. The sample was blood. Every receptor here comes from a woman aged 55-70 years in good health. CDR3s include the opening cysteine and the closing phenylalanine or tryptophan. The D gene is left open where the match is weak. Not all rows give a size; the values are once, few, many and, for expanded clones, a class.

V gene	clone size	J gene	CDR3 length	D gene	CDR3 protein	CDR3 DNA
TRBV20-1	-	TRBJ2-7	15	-	CSASSVSTPFYEQYF	TGCAGTGCTAGCTCGGTCTCGACCCCCTTCTACGAGCAGTACTTC
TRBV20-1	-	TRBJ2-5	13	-	CSARDIAAGKQYF	TGCAGTGCTAGAGATATTGCGGCGGGAAAGCAGTACTTC
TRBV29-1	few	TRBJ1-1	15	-	CSVEDPRGMNTEAFF	TGCAGCGTTGAAGATCCGCGGGGAATGAACACTGAAGCTTTCTTT
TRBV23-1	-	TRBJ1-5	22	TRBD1	CASSHRDRVRWPKLNSNQPQHF	TGCGCCAGCAGTCATCGGGACAGGGTTCGGTGGCCCAAACTTAATAGCAATCAGCCCCAGCATTTT
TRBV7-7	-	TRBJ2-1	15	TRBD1	CASSSQGDMGDEQFF	TGTGCCAGCAGCTCCCAGGGGGATATGGGCGATGAGCAGTTCTTC
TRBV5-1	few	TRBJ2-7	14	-	CASSFESEGGEQYF	TGCGCCAGCAGCTTTGAGTCTGAAGGGGGCGAGCAGTACTTC
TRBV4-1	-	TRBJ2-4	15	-	CASSLNRDSKNIQYF	TGCGCCAGCAGCCTTAACCGGGACTCCAAAAACATTCAGTACTTC
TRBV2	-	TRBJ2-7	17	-	CASRWGVGTSTSYEQYF	TGTGCCAGCAGGTGGGGGGTCGGGACTTCTACCTCCTACGAGCAGTACTTC
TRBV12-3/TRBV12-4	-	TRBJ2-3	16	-	CASSPPGRGGTDTQYF	TGTGCCAGCAGTCCCCCAGGGAGAGGGGGCACAGATACGCAGTATTTT
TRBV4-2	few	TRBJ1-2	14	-	CASSQGAVNYGYTF	TGTGCCAGCAGCCAAGGGGCAGTCAACTATGGCTACACCTTC
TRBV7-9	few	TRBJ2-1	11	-	CASRKNVEQFF	TGTGCCAGCAGAAAGAATGTTGAGCAGTTCTTC
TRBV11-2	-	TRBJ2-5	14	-	CASSLEGLAPEQYF	TGTGCCAGCAGCTTAGAAGGGCTAGCCCCGGAGCAGTACTTC
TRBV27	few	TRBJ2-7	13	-	CASSLGRVSEQYF	TGTGCCAGCAGTTTAGGTAGGGTGTCCGAGCAGTACTTC
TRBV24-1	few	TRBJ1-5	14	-	CATSPEGWDQPQHF	TGTGCCACCAGCCCCGAGGGGTGGGATCAGCCCCAGCATTTT
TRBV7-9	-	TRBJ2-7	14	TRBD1	CASSLARTGNEQYF	TGTGCCAGCAGCTTAGCGCGGACAGGGAACGAGCAGTACTTC
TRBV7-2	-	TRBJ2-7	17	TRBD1	CASSLAHRTGNSYEQYF	TGTGCCAGCAGCTTAGCCCACCGGACAGGGAACTCCTACGAGCAGTACTTC
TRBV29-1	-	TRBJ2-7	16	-	CSVELPGSGYTYAQYF	TGCAGCGTTGAACTCCCGGGTAGCGGTTACACCTACGCGCAGTACTTC
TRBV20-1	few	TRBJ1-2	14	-	CSARDTQSNYGYTF	TGCAGTGCTAGAGATACTCAGTCTAACTATGGCTACACCTTC
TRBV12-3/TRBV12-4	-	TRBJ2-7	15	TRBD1	CASRDNRGGSNGQYF	TGTGCCAGCAGGGACAACAGGGGCGGCTCCAATGGGCAGTACTTC
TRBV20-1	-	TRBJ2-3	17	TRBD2	CSARVVVAGGPSDTQYF	TGCAGTGCCCGAGTTGTGGTAGCGGGAGGGCCATCAGATACGCAGTATTTT
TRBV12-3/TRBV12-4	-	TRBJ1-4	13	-	CAGSTQGRGKLFF	TGTGCCGGCAGCACACAGGGTAGGGGAAAACTGTTTTTT
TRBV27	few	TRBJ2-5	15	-	CASSGGRDGWETQYF	TGTGCCAGCAGTGGGGGGCGGGACGGATGGGAGACCCAGTACTTC
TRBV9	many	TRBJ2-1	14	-	CASSVSGSYNEQFF	TGTGCCAGCAGCGTGAGTGGGAGCTACAATGAGCAGTTCTTC
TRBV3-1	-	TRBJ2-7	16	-	CASSAPPTRPLYEQYF	TGTGCCAGCAGCGCCCCACCGACGAGGCCCCTCTACGAGCAGTACTTC
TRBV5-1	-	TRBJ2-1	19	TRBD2	CASSLMGLAGVGSYNEQFF	TGCGCCAGCAGCTTGATGGGACTAGCGGGAGTAGGATCCTACAATGAGCAGTTCTTC
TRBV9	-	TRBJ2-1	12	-	CASSTRENEQFF	TGTGCCAGCAGCACCCGGGAAAATGAGCAGTTCTTC
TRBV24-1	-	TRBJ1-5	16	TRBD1	CATSDPGQAGEQPQHF	TGTGCCACCAGTGACCCGGGACAGGCCGGGGAACAGCCCCAGCATTTT
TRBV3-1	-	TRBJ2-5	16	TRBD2	CASSPETSGSLETQYF	TGTGCCAGCAGCCCAGAGACTAGCGGGAGCCTCGAGACCCAGTACTTC
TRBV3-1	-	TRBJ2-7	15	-	CASSQGLGRGFEQYF	TGTGCCAGCAGCCAAGGGCTTGGGCGAGGTTTCGAGCAGTACTTC
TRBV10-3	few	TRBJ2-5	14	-	CAISPAGVQETQYF	TGTGCCATCAGCCCAGCAGGAGTTCAAGAGACCCAGTACTTC
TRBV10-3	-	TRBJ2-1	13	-	CAISEGSQNEQFF	TGTGCCATCAGTGAAGGCTCCCAAAATGAGCAGTTCTTC
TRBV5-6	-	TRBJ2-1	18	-	CAGSYRRLGATSYNEQFF	TGTGCCGGCAGCTACAGGAGGTTGGGGGCTACCTCCTACAATGAGCAGTTCTTC
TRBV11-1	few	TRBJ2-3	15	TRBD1	CASTPTGVRKDTQYF	TGTGCCAGCACCCCAACAGGGGTTCGGAAAGATACGCAGTATTTT
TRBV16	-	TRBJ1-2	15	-	CASSPGDPANYGYTF	TGTGCCAGCAGTCCCGGAGATCCCGCGAACTATGGCTACACCTTC
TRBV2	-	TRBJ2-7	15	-	CASSEEGGFSYEQYF	TGTGCCAGCAGTGAAGAAGGGGGGTTCTCCTACGAGCAGTACTTC
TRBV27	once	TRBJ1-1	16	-	CASSLSMGDLNTEAFF	TGTGCCAGCAGTTTATCAATGGGGGACCTAAACACTGAAGCTTTCTTT
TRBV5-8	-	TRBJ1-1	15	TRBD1	CASSSGDRGLTEAFF	TGTGCCAGCAGCTCCGGGGACAGGGGGCTCACTGAAGCTTTCTTT
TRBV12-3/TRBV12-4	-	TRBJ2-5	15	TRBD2	CASSLTSGSWETQYF	TGTGCCAGCAGTTTAACTAGCGGGAGCTGGGAGACCCAGTACTTC
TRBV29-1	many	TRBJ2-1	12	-	CSVTEGYNEQFF	TGCAGCGTCACCGAGGGGTACAATGAGCAGTTCTTC
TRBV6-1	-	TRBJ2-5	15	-	CASIVAGSSQETQYF	TGTGCCAGCATAGTCGCGGGAAGTTCCCAAGAGACCCAGTACTTC
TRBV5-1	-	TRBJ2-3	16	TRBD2	CASSLGNSGKTDTQYF	TGCGCCAGCAGCTTGGGTAATAGCGGGAAAACAGATACGCAGTATTTT
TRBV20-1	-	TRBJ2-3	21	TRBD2	CSARVLTGPGTSGSASDTQYF	TGCAGTGCTAGAGTCCTTACTGGGCCAGGGACTAGCGGGAGTGCGTCCGATACGCAGTATTTT
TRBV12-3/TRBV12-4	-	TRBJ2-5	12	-	CASSFGGIGQYF	TGTGCCAGCAGTTTTGGCGGGATTGGGCAGTACTTC
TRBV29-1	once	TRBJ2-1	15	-	CSVEPDGGGVGEQFF	TGCAGCGTTGAGCCGGACGGCGGAGGGGTGGGGGAGCAGTTCTTC
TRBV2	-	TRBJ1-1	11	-	CASSWGPEAFF	TGTGCCAGCAGTTGGGGACCTGAAGCTTTCTTT
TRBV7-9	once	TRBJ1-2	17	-	CASSLMGDGQNRYGYTF	TGTGCCAGCAGCTTAATGGGGGACGGACAGAATCGGTATGGCTACACCTTC